This T cell receptor (beta chain) was retrieved from a study of T-cell reconstitution after alpha-beta-depleted transplantation in children. A few counts support this clonotype. As yet, its antigen is unknown. Study-wide results and limits: In some patients, recipient T cells and intrathymic progenitors surviving conditioning explained high day-60 diversity. The origin of alpha-beta T cells about two months after transplant was reportedly several hundred expanded graft clones.

This CDR3 has 14 amino acids. Germline-derived CDR1 and CDR2 are MDHEN and SYDVKM. Trimming stripped 2 bases from V and 0 bases from J, with 8 bases between. TCRbeta library preparation incorporated unique molecular identifiers. TCRdb ran MiXCR on the PCR reads and lists one entry per CDR3 protein. The table lists about 350,000 distinct CDR3 sequences, roughly 16% of them singletons. The input for sequencing was PBMCs, mostly from graft donor cells, taken 360 days after TCRalphabeta/CD19-depleted stem cell transplant. The chain carries TRBV28 and TRBJ2-7; maybe TRBD2 (6 bases). This clonotype was sampled from a male patient aged 2 to 10 who had a stem cell transplant for acute lymphoblastic leukemia, so the T cells may come from the graft donor. The CDR3 spells CASSLAGYSYEQYF. CDR3 nucleotides: TGTGCCAGCAGTTTAGCGGGGTACTCCTACGAGCAGTACTTC.